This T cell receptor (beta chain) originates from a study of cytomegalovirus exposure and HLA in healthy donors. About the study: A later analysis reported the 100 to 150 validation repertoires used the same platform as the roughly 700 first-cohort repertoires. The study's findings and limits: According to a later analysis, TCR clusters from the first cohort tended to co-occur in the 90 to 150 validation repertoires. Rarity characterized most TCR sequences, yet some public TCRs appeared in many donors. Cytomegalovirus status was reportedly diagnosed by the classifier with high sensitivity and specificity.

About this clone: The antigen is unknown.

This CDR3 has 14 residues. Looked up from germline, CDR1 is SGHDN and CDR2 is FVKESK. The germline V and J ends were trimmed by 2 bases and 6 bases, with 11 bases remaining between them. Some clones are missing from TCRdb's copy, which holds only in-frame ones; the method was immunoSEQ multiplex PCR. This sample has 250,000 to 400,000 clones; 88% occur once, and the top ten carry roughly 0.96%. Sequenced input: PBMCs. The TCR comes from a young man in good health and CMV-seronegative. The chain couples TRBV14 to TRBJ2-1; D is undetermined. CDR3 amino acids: CASSQKLVFNEQFF. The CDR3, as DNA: TGTGCCAGCAGCCAAAAGCTAGTGTTCAATGAGCAGTTCTTC.